The rows below give T cell receptor beta chains drawn from one sample of a study of shared clonotypes between healthy human individuals. Here immunoSEQ multiplex PCR was the method, and the copy in TCRdb shows in-frame clones only, minus some. The repertoire holds approximately 2,000,000 clones, with 93% as singletons. The specimen was naive CD8+ T cells from PBMCs. The receptor set was obtained from a man aged 18 to 30 in good health. Some clones in this sample may be carry-over from other donors' samples. Both conserved end residues are part of each CDR3.

j_gene | v_gene | CDR3aa
TRBJ2-1 | TRBV6-5 | CASSSGREQFF
TRBJ2-7 | TRBV27 | CASSPLAVSYEQYF
TRBJ1-2 | TRBV5-6 | CASSSWTANYGYTF
TRBJ2-5 | TRBV9 | CASSALPWTSGRREETQYF
TRBJ1-2 | TRBV19 | CASSFTAGALLYGYTF
TRBJ2-2 | TRBV6-1 | CASSAMLRLAGVGELFF
TRBJ2-3 | TRBV29-1 | CSATGGGTDTQYF
TRBJ2-1 | TRBV4-1 | CASSQASNEQFF
TRBJ2-7 | TRBV19 | CASSGGPFDEQYF
TRBJ2-5 | TRBV5-1 | CASSLEPQETQYF
TRBJ1-1 | TRBV6-5 | CASSYSRGTEAFF
TRBJ1-1 | TRBV19 | CASSIVGAEAFF
TRBJ2-3 | TRBV11-2 | CASSFHTDTQYF
TRBJ2-1 | TRBV5-1 | CASSLGLAGFTSYNEQFF
TRBJ2-2 | TRBV6-5 | CASRPGQYTGELFF
TRBJ1-1 | TRBV6-1 | CASSDRVTAFF
TRBJ2-3 | TRBV9 | CASSVSSGTTDTQYF
TRBJ2-1 | TRBV14 | CASSQEFRLADYNEQFF
TRBJ2-7 | TRBV20-1 | CSAPYSWEQYF
TRBJ2-3 | TRBV2 | CATTGLAGSADTQYF
TRBJ2-7 | TRBV11-2 | CASSESLRGFYEQYF
TRBJ2-2 | TRBV6-5 | CASSYLAGELAGELFF
TRBJ2-2 | TRBV27 | CASSLFGSTGELFF
TRBJ2-5 | TRBV19 | CASTGGAETQYF
TRBJ2-1 | TRBV14 | CASSQTVGQFF
TRBJ2-5 | TRBV7-8 | CASSLGEQAGGTQYF
TRBJ1-2 | TRBV27 | CASSSQTDRSGGYTF
TRBJ2-1 | TRBV7-6 | CASSPSLAGNHNEQFF
TRBJ2-1 | TRBV15 | CATTRSSYNEQFF
TRBJ2-1 | TRBV29-1 | CSVGGLAGGLFREQFF
TRBJ2-1 | TRBV7-9 | CASQPPSSHEQFF
TRBJ2-7 | TRBV7-9 | CASSLTRDGWTSGSAEQYF
TRBJ2-7 | TRBV27 | CASSQGQGEGEQYF
NA | TRBV4-2 | CASSQGDPDYEQYF
TRBJ2-4 | TRBV2 | CASSDSSGLAKNIQYF
TRBJ2-3 | TRBV19 | CASSIAGVPDTQYF
TRBJ2-7 | TRBV27 | CASGPIASGETYEQYF
TRBJ1-4 | TRBV11-3 | CASSLIEDPKGEKLFF
TRBJ1-5 | TRBV19 | CASKVMSGGNQPQHF
TRBJ1-2 | TRBV6-5 | CASSDTNYGYTF
TRBJ2-3 | TRBV27 | CASRPGVEGTDTQYF
TRBJ2-1 | TRBV7-3 | CASSLRGRKDEQFF
TRBJ2-7 | TRBV30 | CAWSAAWREADYEQYF
TRBJ2-7 | TRBV2 | CASRNRAPSSYEQYF
TRBJ2-3 | TRBV4-1 | CASSQEQGGRDTDTQYF
TRBJ2-4 | TRBV28 | CASRTEGVRAKNIQYF
TRBJ2-2 | TRBV13 | CASSNAGTSVTGELFF
TRBJ1-1 | TRBV19 | CASSYHKNTEAFF
TRBJ2-1 | TRBV9 | CASSLSLWGGSDNEQFF
TRBJ2-1 | TRBV19 | CASKLGGETEQFF
TRBJ2-3 | TRBV28 | CASSFRGAGADTQYF
TRBJ1-1 | TRBV7-9 | CASSRRTGGLNTEAFF
TRBJ2-7 | TRBV7-8 | CASSQNRGNSYEQYF
TRBJ2-7 | TRBV11-2 | CASSLARDIGAYEQYF
TRBJ2-1 | TRBV7-7 | CASSSGTSGRAAEQFF
TRBJ2-7 | TRBV7-6 | CASSLRGGHEQYF
TRBJ2-1 | TRBV9 | CASSSTSGGVHNEQFF
TRBJ1-4 | TRBV15 | CATSGGSGGEKLFF
NA | TRBV29-1 | CSVDGVYEQYF